The TCR beta chain under discussion was sequenced for a study of CD4 and CD8 cells across lung adenocarcinoma regions. The patients had localized lung adenocarcinoma, a non-small cell subtype. Via MiXCR, TCRdb re-called the PCR reads, giving one row per CDR3 protein. The data hold about 25,000 distinct CDR3 sequences, with 50% to 55% observed a single time. Germline-derived CDR1 and CDR2 are MRHNA and SNTAGT. The CDR3 is 16 amino acids. J lost 4 bases, V lost 0 bases, and 4 bases had no gene match. This clonotype was counted many times. The source material was CD8+ T cells from the center of a lung tumor. The chain has TRBV6-4 and TRBJ2-1; 9 bases align to TRBD1. The TCR was taken from a male donor with lung adenocarcinoma. The CD4 and CD8 labels of this study may be unreliable. CDR3 sequence: CASSDSGGQGYNEQFF. CDR3 bases: TGTGCCAGCAGTGACTCAGGGGGACAGGGTTACAATGAGCAGTTCTTC.